The 5 T cell receptor beta chains below were found in one sample sequenced in a study of T cell responses to AZD1222 COVID-19 vaccine. Profiled with immunoSEQ multiplex PCR; TCRdb holds only in-frame clones, not every one. Among about 150,000 clones listed, about 90% were seen once. The source material was peripheral blood, sampled 28 days after the second AZD1222 dose. These receptors were obtained from an adult who received the AZD1222 COVID-19 vaccine.

V gene TRBV6-2 or TRBV6-3 combines with J gene TRBJ2-2; D perhaps matches TRBD2 (5 bases). CDR1 is MNHEY, CDR2 SVGEGT, per germline. V lost 6 bases to trimming and J lost 4 bases, with 18 bases between them. The length of the CDR3 is 16 residues. The CDR3 nucleotides are TGTGCCAGCAGCTCTAGAAGCAGCGGATCCACCGGGGAGCTGTTTTTT. Translation: CASSSRSSGSTGELFF.

This chain joins TRBV19 and TRBJ1-1; D is ambiguous. The germline V and J ends were trimmed by 3 bases and 3 bases, with 14 bases remaining between them. Germline CDR1 and CDR2: LNHDA and SQIVND (reference sequence). The CDR3 is 15 residues long. CDR3 bases: TGTGCCAGTAGTATCGCGCACCTAGGAGACACTGAAGCTTTCTTT. This translates into CASSIAHLGDTEAFF.

The V and J genes are TRBV7-3 and TRBJ2-7; D unresolved. Trimming cost V 0 bases and J 6 bases, with 9 bases left between them. Germline CDR1 is SGHTA and CDR2 is FQGTGA. The CDR3 consists of 13 residues. CDR3 DNA: TGTGCCAGCAGCTTAACCCGTCATTCCGAGCAGTACTTC. This encodes CASSLTRHSEQYF.

This clone has only a few counts. The chain carries TRBV5-8 and TRBJ2-3; D is perhaps TRBD2 (5 bases). CDR3 length: 12 amino acids. Trimming pared 8 bases from V and 1 base from J, leaving 8 bases between. Germline V gene sequence: CDR1 SGHTS, CDR2 YDEGEE. CDR3 coding DNA: TGTGCCAGTGTGAGGGGCACAGATACGCAGTATTTT. Translating it yields CASVRGTDTQYF.

The chain has TRBV7-2 and TRBJ2-5, with D possibly TRBD1 on 6 matching bases. CDR1 SGHTA and CDR2 FQGNSA come from the germline V gene. Trimming took off 5 bases at V and 2 bases at J, with 27 bases between the two ends. The CDR3 totals 19 residues. The CDR3 DNA follows: TGTGCCAGCAGCCGTTCCGCCCCGACAGGCCCGCTCTCGCAAGAGACCCAGTACTTC. Its protein is CASSRSAPTGPLSQETQYF.